This T cell receptor beta chain was documented in a study of blood T cell repertoires in COVID-19. Turning to the study itself: COVID-19 samples, acute and convalescent, were from the United States, Italy and Spain.

Germline CDR1 is MGHRA and CDR2 is YSYEKL. There are 14 residues in the CDR3. V dropped 1 base and J dropped 0 bases, with 6 bases sitting between them. Original analysis: For nucleated cells, counts were estimated from reference gene primer amplification. Repertoires were generated with immunoSEQ multiplex PCR, while TCRdb's copy carries only in-frame clones and drops some. V, J and clone size reflect that table, while D and trimming were determined from the DNA. The repertoire has some 260,000 clones, approximately 86% of them found once; the top ten carry under 5.5%. The receptor's source is a woman aged 80 or over with active or convalescent COVID-19. The sequenced sample was peripheral blood. This chain connects TRBV4-1 to TRBJ1-1; D gene ambiguous. Here the CDR3 DNA reads TGCGCCAGCAGCCAAGGTGAGTTGAACACTGAAGCTTTCTTT. This encodes CASSQGELNTEAFF.